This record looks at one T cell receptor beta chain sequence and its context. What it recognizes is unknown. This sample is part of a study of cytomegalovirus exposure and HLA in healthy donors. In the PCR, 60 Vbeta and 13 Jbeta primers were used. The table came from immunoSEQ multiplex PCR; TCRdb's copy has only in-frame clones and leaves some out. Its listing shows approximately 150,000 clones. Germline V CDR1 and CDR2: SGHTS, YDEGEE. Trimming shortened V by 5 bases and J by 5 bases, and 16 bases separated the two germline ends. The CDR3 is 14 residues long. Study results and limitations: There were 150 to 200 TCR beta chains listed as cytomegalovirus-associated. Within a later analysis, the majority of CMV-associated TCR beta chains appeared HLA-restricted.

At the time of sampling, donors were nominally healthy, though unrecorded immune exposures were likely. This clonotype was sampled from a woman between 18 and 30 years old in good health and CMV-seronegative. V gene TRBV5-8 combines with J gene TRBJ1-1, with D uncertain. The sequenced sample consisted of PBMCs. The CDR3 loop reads CASSYAGTRTEAFF. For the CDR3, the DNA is TGTGCCAGCAGTTACGCGGGAACGCGGACTGAAGCTTTCTTT.